This T cell receptor (beta chain) was found in a study of cytomegalovirus exposure and HLA in healthy donors. In the study overall: Researchers previously reported finding 117 million unique TCR beta sequences from 150 million to 200 million T cells. There were 350 to 450 genotyped donors. Of these, roughly 80% fell in the genetic ancestry cluster associated with self-reported Caucasian donors. Overall study results and limits: Through in vitro validation, three CMV-associated chains were shown to be specific for CMV antigens. The authors later found TCR association rates varying by HLA locus, with DRB1 most and HLA-C fewest.

Both 60 Vbeta primers and 13 Jbeta primers went into the PCR. Only in-frame clones appear in the TCRdb table, and some are missing; sequencing was by immunoSEQ multiplex PCR. The sample contains around 140,000 clones, about 77% of which appear only once. The V gene's germline CDR1 is SNHLY and CDR2 FYNNEI. Trimming took 6 bases from V and 12 from J, leaving 21 bases between them. This CDR3 spans 13 amino acids. Details on this clone: What it binds is not known.

The V gene is TRBV2, the J gene TRBJ2-7, with a tentative D call TRBD2 (5 bases). This clonotype was obtained from a woman aged 40 to 50 in good health and CMV-seronegative. The sample taken for sequencing was PBMCs. The CDR3 loop reads CASSKTASSPGYF. CDR3 bases: TGTGCCAGCAGCAAAACGGCTAGCTCCCCGGGGTACTTC.